The next 24 T cell receptor beta chains were all read from a single sample in a study of neoadjuvant nivolumab and ipilimumab in lung cancer. Method: immunoSEQ multiplex PCR; TCRdb's copy keeps in-frame clones and lacks some. The sample records 7,000 to 9,500 clones, over 75% being singletons. This specimen consisted of tumor tissue, obtained after neoadjuvant nivolumab, alone or with ipilimumab, at or shortly before surgery. All receptors derive from an adult with non-small cell lung cancer.

The gene calls are TRBV7-9 and TRBJ2-2; TRBD2 is a possible D gene (5 bases). Germline CDR1 reads SEHNR; CDR2 reads FQNEAQ (reference sequence). The CDR3 is 13 residues long. The V end was cut by 3 bases, the J end by 7 bases, with 9 bases between. CDR3 DNA: TGTGCCAGCAGCTTGGGGAGCGGCGGGGAGCTGTTTTTT. Translating gives CASSLGSGGELFF.

The chain uses TRBV6-6 and TRBJ2-1; 10 bases are a match to TRBD2. CDR3 length: 15 amino acids. Germline values: CDR1 MNHNY, CDR2 SVGAGI (reference sequence). V was clipped by 5 bases and J by 7 bases; unmatched bases: 8. CDR3 bases: TGTGCCAGCAGTCAAAGGACTAGCGGCCTAAATGAGCAGTTCTTC. Translated: CASSQRTSGLNEQFF.

The chain combines TRBV9 with TRBJ2-4, with D maybe TRBD1 (5 bases). V lost 0 bases to trimming and J lost 8 bases, with 12 bases between them. Per the germline V gene, CDR1 is SGDLS and CDR2 is YYNGEE. The CDR3 totals 14 residues. This chain's CDR3 is CASSVGLGADIQYF. CDR3 bases: TGTGCCAGCAGCGTAGGTCTAGGGGCGGACATTCAGTACTTC.

This sequence joins TRBV28 and TRBJ1-2, with TRBD1 as a possible D gene (5 bases). With 8 bases removed from V and 3 bases from J, the gap between germline ends came to 7 bases. Germline loops: CDR1 MDHEN, CDR2 SYDVKM. The CDR3 sequence is 11 residues long. The CDR3 reads CASGTYYGYTF. CDR3 bases: TGTGCCAGCGGGACGTACTATGGCTACACCTTC.

This rearrangement joins TRBV5-5 to TRBJ1-1; TRBD1 might be the D (5 bases). Germline CDR1 reads SGHKS; CDR2 reads YYEKEE (reference sequence). The length of the CDR3 is 14 residues. Trimming took 0 bases from V and 0 from J, leaving 6 bases between them. The CDR3 sequence is CASSLVGVNTEAFF. The CDR3 DNA is TGTGCCAGCAGCTTGGTAGGGGTGAACACTGAAGCTTTCTTT.

This chain joins TRBV2 and TRBJ2-1; possibly TRBD2 for D (5 bases). Trimming took off 5 bases at V and 4 bases at J, with 9 bases between the two ends. From germline, CDR1 is SNHLY and CDR2 FYNNEI. This CDR3 region has 13 residues. This CDR3 is CASSSGVYNEQFF. The CDR3 coding sequence is TGTGCCAGCAGTAGCGGAGTTTACAATGAGCAGTTCTTC.

This chain joins TRBV7-2 and TRBJ2-7, with no clear D. This CDR3 region has 12 residues. The germline V gene has CDR1 SGHTA and CDR2 FQGNSA. The V and J ends lost 1 base and 3 bases respectively, with 4 bases between them. CDR3 bases: TGTGCCAGCAGCTTAGTGGGCTACGAGCAGTACTTC. Translation: CASSLVGYEQYF.

The V and J genes are TRBV5-1 and TRBJ1-4; no clear D. Trimming took 0 bases from V and 6 from J, leaving 12 bases between them. Germline V CDR1 and CDR2: SGHRS, YFSETQ. CDR3 length equals 15 residues. The CDR3 DNA follows: TGCGCCAGCAGCTTGGGCTCCATGGTGGATGAAAAACTGTTTTTT. Its protein product is CASSLGSMVDEKLFF.

Comments on this clone: This CDR3 is also generated by other DNA sequences in the sample. The V call is TRBV11-2, the J call TRBJ1-5; D remains ambiguous. This CDR3 is 14 amino acids long. V shed 0 bases and J shed 2 bases, with 5 bases lying between them. In germline, CDR1 is SGHAT, CDR2 FQNNGV. The CDR3 sequence: CASSLEAGNQPQHF. CDR3 nucleotides: TGTGCCAGCAGCTTAGAGGCGGGCAATCAGCCCCAGCATTTT.

V and J are TRBV7-8 and TRBJ1-2; D is undetermined. V lost 5 bases and J 7 bases, leaving 17 bases between the germline ends. CDR3 length: 14 amino acids. Germline CDR1 is SGHVS and CDR2 is FQNEAQ. CDR3 loop: CASSPEPAGGGYTF. The CDR3 region has the DNA TGTGCCAGCAGCCCAGAGCCGGCTGGCGGTGGCTACACCTTC.

This clone was observed once. The chain combines TRBV2 with TRBJ1-6; perhaps TRBD1 as D (6 bases). The CDR3 has 14 residues. CDR1 and CDR2 from the germline V gene are SNHLY and FYNNEI. V lost 5 bases to trimming and J lost 9 bases, with 14 bases between them. CDR3 loop: CASSQDRIGSPLHF. The CDR3 nucleotides read TGTGCCAGCAGTCAAGACAGGATAGGTTCACCCCTCCACTTT. The full variable domain, with the rest looked up from reference TRBV2 and TRBJ1-6, is EPEVTQTPSHQVTQMGQEVILRCVPISNHLYFYWYRQILGQKVEFLVSFYNNEISEKSEIFDDQFSVERPDGSNFTLKIRSTKLEDSAMYFCASSQDRIGSPLHFGNGTRLTVT.

The CDR3 sequence: CASSVEQGGTDTQYF. The DNA for the CDR3 is TGTGCCAGCAGCGTTGAACAGGGTGGCACAGATACGCAGTATTTT. The rearrangement joins TRBV9 to TRBJ2-3; tentatively, D is TRBD1 (6 bases). Germline V gene sequence: CDR1 SGDLS, CDR2 YYNGEE. The CDR3 extends over 15 amino acids. V dropped 2 bases and J dropped 1 base, with 11 bases sitting between them.

The chain recombines TRBV4-1 with TRBJ2-7; the match to TRBD2 covers 7 bases. The CDR3 has 15 residues. Germline lookup yields CDR1 MGHRA and CDR2 YSYEKL. Germline trimming cut 1 base from V and 2 bases from J; bases unmatched to any gene: 5. The CDR3 coding sequence is TGCGCCAGCAGCCAAGGCCACGGGAGGCCCTACGAGCAGTACTTC. Translated: CASSQGHGRPYEQYF.

J is TRBJ2-3 and V is TRBV20-1, with D hard to call. Germline assignment: CDR1 DFQATT and CDR2 SNEGSKA (reference sequence). The length of the CDR3 is 11 residues. Here the CDR3 reads CSPRLGDTQYF. The CDR3 DNA reads TGCAGCCCCCGTCTCGGGGATACGCAGTATTTT.

The V gene is TRBV5-1, the J gene TRBJ1-1; 9 nucleotides agree with TRBD1. This CDR3 is built from 15 residues. CDR1 and CDR2 (germline): SGHRS, YFSETQ. J gave up 5 bases and V 4 bases, and 9 bases lay outside the gene matches. In DNA, the CDR3 is TGCGCCAGCAGCGTGGGACAGGGCGGGTTGACTGAAGCTTTCTTT. It codes for CASSVGQGGLTEAFF. Full variable domain (remainder filled in from reference TRBV5-1 and TRBJ1-1): KAGVTQTPRYLIKTRGQQVTLSCSPISGHRSVSWYQQTPGQGLQFLFEYFSETQRNKGNFPGRFSGRQFSNSRSEMNVSTLELGDSALYLCASSVGQGGLTEAFFGQGTRLTVV.

The chain links TRBV5-1 to TRBJ2-7; D is ambiguous. CDR3 size: 12 residues. The V and J ends lost 2 bases and 5 bases respectively, with 8 bases between them. Germline CDR1 SGHRS, CDR2 YFSETQ. CDR3 nucleotides: TGCGCCAGCAGCTTTATTGGGGACGAGCAGTACTTC. Translation: CASSFIGDEQYF.

This sequence joins TRBV5-8 and TRBJ1-1; possible D gene TRBD1, 6 bases. Per the germline V gene, CDR1 is SGHTS and CDR2 is YDEGEE. V lost 4 bases, J lost 6 bases, and 16 bases lay in between. This CDR3 comprises 14 residues. In DNA form, the CDR3 reads TGTGCCAGCAGCAGGAACGGACAGCCACCTGAAGCTTTCTTT. This codes for CASSRNGQPPEAFF.

The chain uses TRBV30 and TRBJ2-7; 8 positions match TRBD1. Trimming removed 3 bases from V and 4 bases from J; junction bases left unmatched: 5. Germline lookup yields CDR1 GTSNPN and CDR2 SVGIG (reference sequence). The CDR3 is 13 residues long. CDR3 nucleotides: TGTGCCTGGAGAGTTCAGGGGGCTTACGAGCAGTACTTC. Its protein product is CAWRVQGAYEQYF.

This chain links TRBV30 with TRBJ1-2, with D uncertain. The CDR3 sequence is 14 residues long. CDR1 is GTSNPN and CDR2 is SVGIG in the germline V gene (reference sequence). V was trimmed by 8 bases and J by 1 base, leaving 17 bases between them. The CDR3 loop is CARSAGNFNYGYTF. CDR3 nucleotide sequence: TGTGCCCGTTCAGCGGGAAACTTTAACTATGGCTACACCTTC.

The V gene is TRBV2, the J gene TRBJ1-2, with no clear D. Trimming stripped 7 bases from V and 5 bases from J, with 17 bases between. Germline lookup yields CDR1 SNHLY and CDR2 FYNNEI. CDR3 length: 14 amino acids. DNA of the CDR3: TGTGCCAGCACCGATATCTCAGTGAATTATGGCTACACCTTC. Protein sequence: CASTDISVNYGYTF.

CDR3 nucleotides: TGTGCCTCCTCAGTGGGCACTGAAGCTTTCTTT. Translating it yields CASSVGTEAFF. The chain joins TRBV30 to TRBJ1-1; D is uncertain. V lost 7 bases and J 4 bases, leaving 10 bases between the germline ends. Germline V gene lookup returns CDR1 GTSNPN and CDR2 SVGIG (reference sequence). CDR3 length: 11 amino acids.

The chain uses TRBV4-2 and TRBJ1-6, with D tentatively TRBD1 (6 bases). The CDR3 runs to 20 residues. Germline values: CDR1 LGHNA, CDR2 YNFKEQ. V dropped 4 bases and J dropped 0 bases, with 22 bases sitting between them. CDR3 DNA sequence: TGTGCCAGCAGCCCCGAACCCGCACAGGGTGATAGCTCCTATAATTCACCCCTCCACTTT. Translating it yields CASSPEPAQGDSSYNSPLHF.

This clone was seen more than once but under ten times. The J gene is TRBJ2-7, the V gene TRBV27; 7 bases line up with TRBD2. V shed 3 bases and J 4 bases; nucleotides not matched to a gene: 3. Germline V CDR1 and CDR2: MNHEY, SMNVEV (reference sequence). The CDR3 consists of 13 residues. CDR3 DNA: TGTGCCAGCAGTTTGCCCGGGAGGTACGAGCAGTACTTC. Amino acid sequence: CASSLPGRYEQYF.

The chain uses TRBV7-9 and TRBJ2-7; 7 bases are a match to TRBD2. Germline values: CDR1 SEHNR, CDR2 FQNEAQ (reference sequence). This CDR3 region has 11 residues. J was trimmed by 4 bases and V by 10 bases; bases with no gene match: 4. For the CDR3, the DNA is TGTGCCACCATGGGGGGGTACGAGCAGTACTTC. It encodes CATMGGYEQYF.